The T cell receptor (beta chain) under discussion was sequenced for a study of cytomegalovirus exposure and HLA in healthy donors. Study-level results: Among TCR beta chains, those listed as cytomegalovirus-associated numbered some 160.

On this clone itself: As yet, its antigen is unknown.

Method: immunoSEQ multiplex PCR; TCRdb's copy keeps in-frame clones and lacks some. The sample gives about 260,000 clones, around 90% of which show up once; roughly 3% is in the top ten. This TCR was recovered from a woman aged 25 to 39 in good health and CMV-seronegative. Sequenced: PBMCs.

CDR3 sequence (DNA): TGTGCCAGCAGCGGGGTACAGGCCTGGGGGCGTAGCACAGATACGCAGTATTTT. This gives the protein CASSGVQAWGRSTDTQYF. J is TRBJ2-3 and V is TRBV2; possible D gene TRBD1, 6 bases. The CDR3 runs 18 residues. Germline V gene data show CDR1 as SNHLY and CDR2 as FYNNEI. V dropped 6 bases and J dropped 0 bases, with 22 bases sitting between them.